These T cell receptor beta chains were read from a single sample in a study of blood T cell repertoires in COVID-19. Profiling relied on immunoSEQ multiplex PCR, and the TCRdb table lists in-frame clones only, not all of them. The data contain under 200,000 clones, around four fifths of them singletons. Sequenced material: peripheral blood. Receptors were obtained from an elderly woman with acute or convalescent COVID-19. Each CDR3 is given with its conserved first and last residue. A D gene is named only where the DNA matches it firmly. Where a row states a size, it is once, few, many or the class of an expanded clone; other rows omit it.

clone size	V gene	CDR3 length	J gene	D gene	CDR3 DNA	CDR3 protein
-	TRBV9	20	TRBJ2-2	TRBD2	TGTGCCAGCAGCGCCCCTGCCGGGACTAGCGGGGGCACTCGCCGCGGGGAGCTGTTTTTT	CASSAPAGTSGGTRRGELFF
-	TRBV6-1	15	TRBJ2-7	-	TGTGCCAGCAGTGATCGCAGGGGTTACTCCTACGAGCAGTACTTC	CASSDRRGYSYEQYF
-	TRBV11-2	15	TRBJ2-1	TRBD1	TGTGCCAGCAGCTCAGGACAGGGGGCCTACAATGAGCAGTTCTTC	CASSSGQGAYNEQFF
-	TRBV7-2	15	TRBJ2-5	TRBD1	TGTGCCAGCAGTCAGGACAGGGGGTTGGGAGAGACCCAGTACTTC	CASSQDRGLGETQYF
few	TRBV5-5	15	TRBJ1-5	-	TGTGCCAGCAGCCTAAATAGGGGATCGAATCAGCCCCAGCATTTT	CASSLNRGSNQPQHF
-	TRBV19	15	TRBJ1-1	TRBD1	TGTGCCAGTACCCATGGAGACAGGGTGGGCACTGAAGCTTTCTTT	CASTHGDRVGTEAFF
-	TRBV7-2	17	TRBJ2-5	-	TGTGCCAGCAGCTTAGTTATCCGACTCGATGTCGAAGAGACCCAGTACTTC	CASSLVIRLDVEETQYF
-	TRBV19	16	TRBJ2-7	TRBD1	TGTGCCAGTAGCTCAAGCCGGGACAGCAATCTCTACGAGCAGTACTTC	CASSSSRDSNLYEQYF
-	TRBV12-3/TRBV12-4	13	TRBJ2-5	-	TGTGCCAGCAGTTTTAGTTTCGGGGAGACCCAGTACTTC	CASSFSFGETQYF
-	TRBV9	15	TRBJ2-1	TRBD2	TGTGCCAGCAGCGTAGAGCGGGGCTCCTACAATGAGCAGTTCTTC	CASSVERGSYNEQFF
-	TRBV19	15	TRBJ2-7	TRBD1	TGTGCCAGTAGCCGTGGGACAGCAAATTCCTACGAGCAGTACTTC	CASSRGTANSYEQYF
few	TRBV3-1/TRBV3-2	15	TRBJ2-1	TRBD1	TGTGCCAGCAGCCAAGTAGGGGGCCGGATCGATGAGCAGTTCTTC	CASSQVGGRIDEQFF
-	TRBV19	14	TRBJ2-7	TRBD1	TGTGCCAGTAGTATAAACAGGGGGCCCTACGAGCAGTACTTC	CASSINRGPYEQYF
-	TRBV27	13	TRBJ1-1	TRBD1	TGTGCCAGCAGTTACGCTACAGGGGGTTCAGCTTTCTTT	CASSYATGGSAFF
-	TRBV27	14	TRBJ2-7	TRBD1	TGTGCCAGCAGTCCTAACAGGGGGCGGGCCGAGCAGTACTTC	CASSPNRGRAEQYF
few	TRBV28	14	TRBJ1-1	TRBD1	TGTGCCAGCAGTCGGGGACAGGCGAACACTGAAGCTTTCTTT	CASSRGQANTEAFF
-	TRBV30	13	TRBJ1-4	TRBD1	TGTGCTGCTACAGGGGGCTTCACTGAAAAACTGTTTTTT	CAATGGFTEKLFF
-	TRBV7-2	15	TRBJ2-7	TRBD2	TGTGCCAGCAGCCTCACTAGCGGGGGGCCCTACGAGCAGTACTTC	CASSLTSGGPYEQYF
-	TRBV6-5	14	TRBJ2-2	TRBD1	TGTGCCAGCAGAGACCACAGGGGGCCCGGGGAGCTGTTTTTT	CASRDHRGPGELFF
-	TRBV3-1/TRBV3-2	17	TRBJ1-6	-	TGTGCCAGCAGCCCATCGGCGGGGCGCTCCTATAATTCACCCCTCCACTTT	CASSPSAGRSYNSPLHF
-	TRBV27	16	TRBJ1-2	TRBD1	TGTGCCAGCAGTCAGAGCCATCAGGGGGCGCCCCGTGGCTACACCTTC	CASSQSHQGAPRGYTF
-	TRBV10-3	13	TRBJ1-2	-	TGTGCCATCAGCCGAGCCGGGGACTATGGCTACACCTTC	CAISRAGDYGYTF
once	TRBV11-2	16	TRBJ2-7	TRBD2	TGTGCCAGCAGCTATACTAGCGGGAGGGCGGTGAGCGAGCAGTACTTC	CASSYTSGRAVSEQYF
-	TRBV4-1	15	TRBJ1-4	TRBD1	TGCGCCAGCAGCCAACCGGACAGGGAGGTTGAAAAACTGTTTTTT	CASSQPDREVEKLFF
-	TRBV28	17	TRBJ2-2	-	TGTGCCACCAGCCGGGGAGGACAGGACTTAATAACCGGGGAGCTGTTTTTT	CATSRGGQDLITGELFF
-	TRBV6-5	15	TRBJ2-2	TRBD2	TGTGCCAGCATGATGGGACTAGTGGGCACCGGGGAGCTGTTTTTT	CASMMGLVGTGELFF